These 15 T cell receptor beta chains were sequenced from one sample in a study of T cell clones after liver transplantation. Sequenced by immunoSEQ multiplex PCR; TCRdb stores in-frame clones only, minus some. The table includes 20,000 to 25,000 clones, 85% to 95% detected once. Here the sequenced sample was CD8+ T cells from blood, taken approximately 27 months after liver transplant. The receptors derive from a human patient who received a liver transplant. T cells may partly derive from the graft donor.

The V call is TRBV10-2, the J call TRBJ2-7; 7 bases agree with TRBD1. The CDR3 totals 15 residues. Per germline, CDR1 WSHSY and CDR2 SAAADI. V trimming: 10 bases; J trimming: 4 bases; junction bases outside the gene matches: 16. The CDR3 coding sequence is TGCGCCACCAGATCCCCCAGGGACAGTTTTTACGAGCAGTACTTC. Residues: CATRSPRDSFYEQYF.

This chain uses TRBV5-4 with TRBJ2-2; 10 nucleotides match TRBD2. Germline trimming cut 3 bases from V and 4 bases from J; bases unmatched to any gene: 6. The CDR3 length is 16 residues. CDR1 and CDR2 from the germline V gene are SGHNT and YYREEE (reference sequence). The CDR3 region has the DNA TGTGCCAGCAGCTCTAAAACTAGCGGGGTCACCGGGGAGCTGTTTTTT. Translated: CASSSKTSGVTGELFF.

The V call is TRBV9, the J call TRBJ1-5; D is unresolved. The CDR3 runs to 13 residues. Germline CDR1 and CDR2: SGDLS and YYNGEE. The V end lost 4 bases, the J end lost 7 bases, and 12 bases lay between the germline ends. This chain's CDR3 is CASSTDYRQPQHF. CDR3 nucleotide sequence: TGTGCCAGCAGCACAGACTATAGGCAGCCCCAGCATTTT.

CDR3 DNA sequence: TGTGCCAGCAGCGTAGTTGGGGCGGGAGGGAGCTCCTACAATGAGCAGTTCTTC. This encodes CASSVVGAGGSSYNEQFF. The chain employs TRBV9 and TRBJ2-1; 9 positions match TRBD2. There are 18 residues in the CDR3. Germline V gene lookup returns CDR1 SGDLS and CDR2 YYNGEE. V shed 0 bases and J 0 bases; nucleotides not matched to a gene: 7.

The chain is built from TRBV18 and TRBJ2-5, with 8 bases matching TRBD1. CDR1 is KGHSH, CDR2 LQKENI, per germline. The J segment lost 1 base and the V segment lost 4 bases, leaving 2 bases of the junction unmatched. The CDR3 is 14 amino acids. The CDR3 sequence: CASSLTGAQETQYF. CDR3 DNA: TGTGCCAGCTCACTGACAGGGGCCCAAGAGACCCAGTACTTC.

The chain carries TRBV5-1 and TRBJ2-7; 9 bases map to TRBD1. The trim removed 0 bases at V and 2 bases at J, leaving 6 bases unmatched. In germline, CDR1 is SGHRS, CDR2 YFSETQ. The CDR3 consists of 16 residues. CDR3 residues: CASSLDGDRGTYEQYF. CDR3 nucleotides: TGCGCCAGCAGCTTGGATGGTGACAGGGGGACCTACGAGCAGTACTTC.

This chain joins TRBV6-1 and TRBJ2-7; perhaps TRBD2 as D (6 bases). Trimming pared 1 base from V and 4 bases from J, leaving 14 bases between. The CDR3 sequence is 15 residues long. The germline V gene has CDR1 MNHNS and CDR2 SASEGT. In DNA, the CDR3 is TGTGCCAGCAGTGAAGGGGCGGAGGGTCCATACGAGCAGTACTTC. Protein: CASSEGAEGPYEQYF.

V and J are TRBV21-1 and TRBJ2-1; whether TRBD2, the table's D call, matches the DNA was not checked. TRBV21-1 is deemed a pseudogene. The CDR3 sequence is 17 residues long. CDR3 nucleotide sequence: TGTGCCAGCAGCAAAGCTCCCCATGCCCACTCTTACAATGAGCAGTTCTTC. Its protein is CASSKAPHAHSYNEQFF.

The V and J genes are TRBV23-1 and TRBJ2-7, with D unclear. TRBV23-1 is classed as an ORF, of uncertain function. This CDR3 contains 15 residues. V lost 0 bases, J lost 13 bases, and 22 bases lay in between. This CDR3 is CASSQSGQGSPKAYF. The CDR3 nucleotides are TGCGCCAGCAGTCAATCAGGCCAAGGTTCTCCCAAAGCTTACTTC.

The CDR3 is CASSLAGHLTSTDTQYF. The CDR3 DNA reads TGTGCCAGCAGCTTGGCCGGGCATCTAACTAGCACAGATACGCAGTATTTT. The chain recombines TRBV5-6 with TRBJ2-3; no clear D. The CDR3 contains 17 residues. Trimming pared 0 bases from V and 0 bases from J, leaving 14 bases between. The germline V gene encodes CDR1 SGHDT and CDR2 YYEEEE.

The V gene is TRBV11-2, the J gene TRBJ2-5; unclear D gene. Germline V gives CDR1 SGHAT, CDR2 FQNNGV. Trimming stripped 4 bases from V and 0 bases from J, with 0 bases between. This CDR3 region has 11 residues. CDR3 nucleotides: TGTGCCAGCAGCTACCAAGAGACCCAGTACTTC. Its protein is CASSYQETQYF.

The CDR3 spells CASSIGGASSYEQYF. In DNA, the CDR3 is TGTGCCAGTAGTATTGGGGGGGCCTCCTCCTACGAGCAGTACTTC. The chain couples TRBV19 to TRBJ2-7, with D tentatively TRBD2 (7 bases). Trimming cost V 3 bases and J 0 bases, with 12 bases left between them. This CDR3 comprises 15 residues. Germline assignment: CDR1 LNHDA and CDR2 SQIVND (reference sequence). The whole variable domain, remainder taken from reference TRBV19 and TRBJ2-7, is DGGITQSPKYLFRKEGQNVTLSCEQNLNHDAMYWYRQDPGQGLRLIYYSQIVNDFQKGDIAEGYSVSREKKESFPLTVTSAQKNPTAFYLCASSIGGASSYEQYFGPGTRLTVT.

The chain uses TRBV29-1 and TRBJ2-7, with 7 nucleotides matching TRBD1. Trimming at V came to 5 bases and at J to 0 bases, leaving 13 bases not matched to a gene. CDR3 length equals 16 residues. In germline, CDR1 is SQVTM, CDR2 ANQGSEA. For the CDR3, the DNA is TGCAGCGTTCTACCGACCGGGACAGATCTCTCCTACGAGCAGTACTTC. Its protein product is CSVLPTGTDLSYEQYF.

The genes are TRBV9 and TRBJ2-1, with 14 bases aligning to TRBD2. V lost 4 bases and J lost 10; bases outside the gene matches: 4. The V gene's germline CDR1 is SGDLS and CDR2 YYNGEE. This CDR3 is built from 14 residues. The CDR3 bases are TGTGCCAGCAGCCTAGGGACTAGCGGGAGAGAGCAGTTCTTC. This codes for CASSLGTSGREQFF.

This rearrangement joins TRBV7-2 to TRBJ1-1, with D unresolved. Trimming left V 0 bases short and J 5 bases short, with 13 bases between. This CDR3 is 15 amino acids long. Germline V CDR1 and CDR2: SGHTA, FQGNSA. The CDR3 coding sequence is TGTGCCAGCAGCTTAGCAGCAGGAGTGAGGACTGAAGCTTTCTTT. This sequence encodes CASSLAAGVRTEAFF.